One sample yielded the 29 T cell receptor beta chains listed below, sequenced in a study of T and B cells in COVID-19 patients. From blood, about 240-500 ng of genomic DNA served as TRB template. TRB rearrangements were amplified by multiplex PCR with BIOMED2 TRB-A/B primers. TCRdb fed the multiplex PCR reads into MiXCR, producing one record per CDR3 protein. The profile shows a few thousand distinct CDR3 sequences, 15% to 20% of them singletons. Sequencing was done on a sample of blood. The receptors stem from a human donor who had recovered from COVID-19.

The chain carries TRBV28 and TRBJ1-3, with D unclear. Germline V lookup: CDR1 MDHEN, CDR2 SYDVKM. Between the trimmed V and J ends, which lost 6 bases and 6 bases, there was a span of 6 bases. The CDR3 spans 11 residues. The DNA for the CDR3 is TGTGCCAGCAGGAAGGTAAACACCATATATTTT. Residues: CASRKVNTIYF.

The chain uses TRBV27 and TRBJ2-3; D may correspond to TRBD1 or TRBD2 (5 bases each). This CDR3 is 15 amino acids long. Deletions cut 2 bases from V and 5 bases from J, with 14 bases between. The V gene's germline CDR1 is MNHEY and CDR2 SMNVEV (reference sequence). The CDR3 loop reads CASSLGRARGDTQYF. The CDR3 region has the DNA TGTGCCAGCAGTTTAGGACGGGCGAGGGGAGATACGCAGTATTTT.

This clonotype was counted ten times or more. The V gene is TRBV6-1, the J gene TRBJ1-2; D is undetermined. V was cut by 5 bases and J by 3 bases, with 10 bases left in between. Germline V gene data show CDR1 as MNHNS and CDR2 as SASEGT. The CDR3 consists of 13 residues. In nucleotides, the CDR3 is TGTGCCAGCAGTTCCCGTTTGGACTATGGCTACACCTTC. Its protein product is CASSSRLDYGYTF.

This clonotype turned up a few times. The gene calls are TRBV20-1 and TRBJ1-6, with 7 bases that match TRBD1. The CDR3 totals 15 residues. The V gene end was trimmed by 1 base and the J gene end by 3 bases; junction bases not matched to a gene: 3. Germline CDR1 is DFQATT and CDR2 is SNEGSKA (reference sequence). The CDR3 region is CSARVGQNYNSPLHF. The CDR3 DNA reads as TGCAGTGCTAGAGTGGGACAGAACTATAATTCACCCCTCCACTTT.

The V and J genes are TRBV5-1 and TRBJ1-2, with a weak D call TRBD1 (6 bases). With 2 bases removed from V and 5 bases from J, the gap between germline ends came to 13 bases. Germline CDR1 SGHRS, CDR2 YFSETQ. This CDR3 has 14 residues. The CDR3 spells CASSFGAGVYGYTF. The DNA for the CDR3 is TGCGCCAGCAGCTTTGGGGCAGGGGTTTATGGCTACACCTTC.

Only a few counts were recorded for this clonotype. The rearrangement joins TRBV6-1 to TRBJ1-2, with a possible D match to TRBD1 (5 bases). This CDR3 has 13 residues. Germline V gene lookup returns CDR1 MNHNS and CDR2 SASEGT. Trimming cost V 4 bases and J 8 bases, with 14 bases left between them. The CDR3 bases are TGTGCCAGCAGTGTAGGCGGACACCGAGGCTACACCTTC. It is translated as CASSVGGHRGYTF.

By frequency in the sample, this clonotype is medium-sized. The J gene is TRBJ1-6, the V gene TRBV6-5; weak D call: TRBD1 (5 bases). The V end lost 6 bases, the J end lost 1 base, and 10 bases lay between the germline ends. The CDR3 runs 15 residues. Per germline, CDR1 MNHEY and CDR2 SVGAGI. This CDR3 reads CASSHRGSYNSPLHF. CDR3 sequence (DNA): TGTGCCAGCAGCCACCGGGGGTCCTATAATTCACCCCTCCACTTT.

The J gene is TRBJ2-3, the V gene TRBV20-1; 7 bases map to TRBD2. The CDR3 has 12 amino acids. With 4 bases clipped from V and 5 bases from J, the junction kept 3 bases outside the gene matches. Germline lookup yields CDR1 DFQATT and CDR2 SNEGSKA (reference sequence). As DNA, the CDR3 is TGCAGTGCTACCAAGCGGGAAGATACGCAGTATTTT. Protein sequence: CSATKREDTQYF.

This clonotype is medium-sized (0.01 to 0.1%) in the sample. The chain links TRBV6-5 to TRBJ2-2; 10 bases are a match to TRBD1. Per germline, CDR1 MNHEY and CDR2 SVGAGI. This CDR3 has 16 residues. V was pared by 4 bases and J by 6 bases, with 8 bases of the junction left unmatched. In nucleotides, the CDR3 is TGTGCCAGCAGTTCCTTCCGACAGGGGGCAGCCGGGGAGCTGTTTTTT. This translates into CASSSFRQGAAGELFF.

The J gene is TRBJ2-7, the V gene TRBV5-1; 8 bases match TRBD1. The V gene's germline CDR1 is SGHRS and CDR2 YFSETQ. The CDR3 loop spans 14 amino acids. V shed 4 bases and J 5 bases; nucleotides not matched to a gene: 8. The CDR3 here is CASSREDRVHEQYF. DNA for the CDR3: TGCGCCAGCAGCAGAGAGGACAGGGTCCACGAGCAGTACTTC. Looking up the rest from reference TRBV5-1 and TRBJ2-7 gives the full variable domain: KAGVTQTPRYLIKTRGQQVTLSCSPISGHRSVSWYQQTPGQGLQFLFEYFSETQRNKGNFPGRFSGRQFSNSRSEMNVSTLELGDSALYLCASSREDRVHEQYFGPGTRLTVT.

This clonotype appeared a few times. In nucleotides, the CDR3 is TGTGCCAGCAGCCCTTATCGGGCGGCCTACGAGCAGTACTTC. Protein product: CASSPYRAAYEQYF. V is TRBV7-2 and J is TRBJ2-7; the D is unclear. Between the trimmed V and J ends, which lost 5 bases and 2 bases, there was a span of 13 bases. Per the germline V gene, CDR1 is SGHTA and CDR2 is FQGNSA. This CDR3 has 14 residues.

This clonotype was picked up a small number of times. V gene TRBV20-1 combines with J gene TRBJ2-1; D uncertain. This CDR3 spans 15 amino acids. Trimming removed 4 bases from V and 1 base from J, with 14 bases in between. Germline loops: CDR1 DFQATT, CDR2 SNEGSKA (reference sequence). The CDR3 DNA sequence: TGCAGTGCTAACCCAACGGTGGGTTCCTACAATGAGCAGTTCTTC. It specifies CSANPTVGSYNEQFF.

As for this clonotype: The germline gene is not matched at one end of the junction; a read error may be the cause. The chain has TRBV20-1 and TRBJ2-7; TRBD2 matches at 10 bases. CDR1 and CDR2 (germline): DFQATT, SNEGSKA (reference sequence). The length of the CDR3 is 15 residues. CDR3 sequence: CSARDASGSSHEQYF. The DNA of the CDR3 is TGCAGTGCCAGAGATGCTAGCGGGAGTTCCCACGAGCAGTACTTC.

This clonotype is medium-sized in the sample. The chain joins TRBV6-1 to TRBJ2-1; 7 nucleotides line up with TRBD2. CDR3 size: 14 residues. Germline assignment: CDR1 MNHNS and CDR2 SASEGT. After removal of 0 bases from V and 12 bases from J, the junction contained 8 bases not matched to a gene. The CDR3 region is CASSEAPRLARQFF. The CDR3 DNA reads TGTGCCAGCAGTGAAGCCCCTCGACTAGCCCGGCAGTTCTTC.

This clonotype is medium-sized by share. The chain links TRBV5-4 to TRBJ2-7; tentative D call: TRBD2 (7 bases). This CDR3 is built from 16 residues. CDR1 SGHNT and CDR2 YYREEE come from the germline V gene (reference sequence). V lost 0 bases and J 10 bases, leaving 23 bases between the germline ends. The CDR3 region has the DNA TGTGCCAGCAGCTTGGTTGGCGGGGGCGGGGGTCCGAAACAGTACTTC. It translates to CASSLVGGGGGPKQYF.

This clonotype was recorded at least ten times. The chain employs TRBV11-2 and TRBJ2-2, with D possibly matching TRBD2 (6 bases). Germline values: CDR1 SGHAT, CDR2 FQNNGV. Between the trimmed V and J ends, which lost 5 bases and 4 bases, there was a span of 14 bases. The CDR3 totals 15 residues. CDR3 bases: TGTGCCAGCAGCCGTGGGAGGATAGGCACCGGGGAGCTGTTTTTT. Amino acid sequence: CASSRGRIGTGELFF.

This clonotype is labeled as medium-sized. V usage is TRBV11-3 and J usage is TRBJ2-2; the D gene could be TRBD1 or TRBD2 (5 bases each). Germline CDR1 is SGHNT and CDR2 is YENEEA. Trimming cost V 3 bases and J 1 base, with 9 bases left between them. The CDR3 is 15 amino acids. Here the CDR3 reads CASSLGPVNTGELFF. The CDR3 DNA sequence: TGTGCCAGCAGCTTGGGACCGGTGAACACCGGGGAGCTGTTTTTT.

This clonotype was recorded at least ten times. This chain links TRBV7-9 with TRBJ2-5; 7 bases fit TRBD1. The V gene's germline CDR1 is SEHNR and CDR2 FQNEAQ (reference sequence). The ends lost 5 bases at V and 4 bases at J; junction bases unmatched: 7. The CDR3 runs to 14 residues. The CDR3 region is CASSRDSSGETQYF. The CDR3 nucleotides are TGTGCCAGCAGCCGGGACAGCTCGGGAGAGACCCAGTACTTC.

By frequency in the sample, this clonotype is medium-sized (0.01 to 0.1%). The chain recombines TRBV20-1 with TRBJ2-3; 11 positions match TRBD2. Trimming took 6 bases from V and 5 from J; bases not matched to a gene: 10. Looked up from germline, CDR1 is DFQATT and CDR2 is SNEGSKA (reference sequence). The CDR3 spans 15 residues. CDR3 sequence reads: CSAVALAGGGDTQYF. The CDR3 nucleotides read TGCAGTGCCGTGGCCCTAGCGGGAGGTGGAGATACGCAGTATTTT.

The J gene is TRBJ2-7, the V gene TRBV28; D possibly corresponds to TRBD2 (6 bases). The germline CDR1 and CDR2 sequences are MDHEN and SYDVKM. This CDR3 comprises 13 residues. The V and J ends lost 2 bases and 3 bases respectively, with 8 bases between them. The CDR3: CASSLGGVYEQYF. DNA for the CDR3: TGTGCCAGCAGTTTAGGCGGGGTCTACGAGCAGTACTTC.

This chain links TRBV4-3 with TRBJ2-5; 8 bases match TRBD2. CDR1 and CDR2 from the germline V gene are LGHNA and YSLEER. This CDR3 is built from 17 residues. Trimming cost V 0 bases and J 5 bases; bases outside gene matches: 11. The CDR3 is CASSQDLGLVFTETQYF. The CDR3 DNA reads TGCGCCAGCAGCCAAGATCTGGGACTAGTGTTTACGGAGACCCAGTACTTC.

This clonotype is large. The chain is built from TRBV11-3 and TRBJ2-3; 9 positions agree with TRBD2. The CDR3 has 13 amino acids. CDR1 and CDR2 (germline): SGHNT, YENEEA. V was clipped by 5 bases and J by 11 bases; unmatched bases: 8. The CDR3 DNA reads TGTGCCAGCAGCACCGCCCTAGCGGGGAAGCAGTATTTT. Encoded protein: CASSTALAGKQYF.

The chain is built from TRBV29-1 and TRBJ2-7; 13 nucleotides match TRBD2. CDR3 length: 15 amino acids. Germline CDR1 is SQVTM and CDR2 is ANQGSEA. V shed 4 bases, J shed 0 bases, and the junction held 3 bases outside the gene matches. For the CDR3, the DNA is TGCAGCGTTGGGACTAGCGGGAGTGGCTCCTACGAGCAGTACTTC. This encodes CSVGTSGSGSYEQYF.

V and J are TRBV28 and TRBJ2-1; 9 bases are a match to TRBD2. The germline gives CDR1 MDHEN, CDR2 SYDVKM. The CDR3 loop spans 15 amino acids. After removal of 5 bases from V and 8 bases from J, the junction contained 10 bases not matched to a gene. CDR3 sequence reads: CASSVPGGGGDEQFF. CDR3 bases: TGTGCCAGCAGTGTGCCGGGCGGGGGGGGGGATGAGCAGTTCTTC.

This clonotype is termed medium-sized. The chain employs TRBV7-9 and TRBJ2-5; 8 positions agree with TRBD1. V was clipped by 5 bases and J by 5 bases; unmatched bases: 7. The germline V gene has CDR1 SEHNR and CDR2 FQNEAQ (reference sequence). CDR3 length: 14 amino acids. CDR3 residues: CASSRLDREETQYF. Here the CDR3 DNA reads TGTGCCAGCAGCCGCCTGGACAGGGAGGAGACCCAGTACTTC.

The table lists this clonotype with a few counts. This sequence joins TRBV5-1 and TRBJ2-1; maybe TRBD1 (6 bases). The V and J ends lost 1 base and 0 bases respectively, with 17 bases between them. The CDR3 has 18 amino acids. CDR1 is SGHRS and CDR2 is YFSETQ in the germline V gene. CDR3 sequence reads: CASSLRADRPSSYNEQFF. The CDR3 DNA reads TGCGCCAGCAGCTTGCGGGCGGACAGACCGAGCTCCTACAATGAGCAGTTCTTC.

This chain uses TRBV10-3 with TRBJ1-1; no firm D call. CDR1 and CDR2 (germline): ENHRY, SYGVKD. CDR3 length equals 13 residues. Trimming cost V 4 bases and J 2 bases, with 8 bases left between them. The CDR3 bases are TGTGCCATCAGTGCTGACGGAAACACTGAAGCTTTCTTT. Its protein is CAISADGNTEAFF.

This clonotype has more than one count but fewer than ten. The chain uses TRBV7-9 and TRBJ1-5; D is unresolved. The CDR3 sequence is 14 residues long. The germline CDR1 and CDR2 sequences are SEHNR and FQNEAQ (reference sequence). Trimming cost V 5 bases and J 5 bases, with 13 bases left between them. CDR3 sequence reads: CASSPDRVHQPQHF. The CDR3 region has the DNA TGTGCCAGCAGCCCTGATAGGGTGCATCAGCCCCAGCATTTT.

In its sample, this clonotype ranks as medium-sized (0.01 to 0.1%). The J gene is TRBJ2-7, the V gene TRBV6-1; the D gene is possibly TRBD2 (5 bases). Germline CDR1 is MNHNS and CDR2 is SASEGT. V was trimmed by 4 bases and J by 3 bases, leaving 7 bases between them. This CDR3 has 12 amino acids. In nucleotides, the CDR3 is TGTGCCAGCAGTGTTGGAGGCTACGAGCAGTACTTC. Translation: CASSVGGYEQYF.